Presented here are 8 T cell receptor beta chains from one specimen sequenced in a study of blood T cell repertoires in COVID-19. The method was immunoSEQ multiplex PCR; TCRdb's version includes in-frame clones alone and lacks a portion of them. The data show under 250,000 clones, over 80% seen once. The sequenced sample was peripheral blood. All receptors come from a man aged 40-49 years with acute or convalescent COVID-19.

The sample holds a few counts of this clone. The chain uses TRBV5-4 and TRBJ2-1; 13 positions agree with TRBD2. The CDR3 consists of 17 residues. With V trimmed by 0 bases and J by 7 bases, 7 bases remained unmatched. Germline V gene sequence: CDR1 SGHNT, CDR2 YYREEE (reference sequence). The CDR3 spells CASSLAIGLAGENEQFF. For the CDR3, the DNA is TGTGCCAGCAGCTTGGCCATAGGACTAGCGGGAGAAAATGAGCAGTTCTTC.

This chain connects TRBV19 to TRBJ2-7; TRBD1 might be the D (5 bases). Germline values: CDR1 LNHDA, CDR2 SQIVND (reference sequence). Trimming took off 3 bases at V and 3 bases at J, with 12 bases between the two ends. CDR3 length equals 14 residues. DNA of the CDR3: TGTGCCAGTAGTATCGCAGGGTTTTTCTACGAGCAGTACTTC. This gives the protein CASSIAGFFYEQYF.

The rearrangement links TRBV4-2 to TRBJ2-1; 11 nucleotides agree with TRBD2. After removal of 0 bases from V and 7 bases from J, the junction contained 5 bases not matched to a gene. This CDR3 region has 16 residues. Germline assignment: CDR1 LGHNA and CDR2 YNFKEQ. The CDR3 nucleotides read TGTGCCAGCAGCCAAGATTTGAGACTAGCGGGAAATGAGCAGTTCTTC. Translation: CASSQDLRLAGNEQFF.

The chain links TRBV6-5 to TRBJ2-1; D call uncertain. V dropped 2 bases and J dropped 8 bases, with 4 bases sitting between them. CDR1 and CDR2 from the germline V gene are MNHEY and SVGAGI. This CDR3 comprises 11 residues. The CDR3 region has the DNA TGTGCCAGCAGTTACGCGGATGAGCAGTTCTTC. It encodes CASSYADEQFF.

This clone was seen more than once but under ten times. The chain links TRBV2 to TRBJ2-3, with 11 bases lining up with TRBD2. Looked up from germline, CDR1 is SNHLY and CDR2 is FYNNEI. The CDR3 spans 12 residues. The V and J ends lost 8 bases and 5 bases, in that order; junction bases with no gene match: 0. Here the CDR3 reads CASGLAGDTQYF. For the CDR3, the DNA is TGTGCCAGCGGACTAGCGGGAGATACGCAGTATTTT.

The J gene is TRBJ2-7, the V gene TRBV27, with 9 bases matching TRBD2. Germline loops: CDR1 MNHEY, CDR2 SMNVEV (reference sequence). V trimming: 2 bases; J trimming: 5 bases; junction bases outside the gene matches: 7. This CDR3 region has 15 residues. The CDR3 is CASSLLAGGPHEQYF. The CDR3 DNA reads TGTGCCAGCAGTTTACTGGCGGGAGGGCCACACGAGCAGTACTTC.

This clone appeared once. The chain links TRBV5-1 to TRBJ2-3; TRBD2 might be the D (6 bases). This CDR3 is 14 amino acids long. Germline V gene data show CDR1 as SGHRS and CDR2 as YFSETQ. V was trimmed by 3 bases and J by 3 bases, leaving 11 bases between them. The CDR3 DNA is TGCGCCAGCAGCTCGGGACTTCAGACAGATACGCAGTATTTT. This codes for CASSSGLQTDTQYF.

The CDR3 is CASSDLSYEQYF. DNA of the CDR3: TGTGCCAGCAGTGATCTAAGCTACGAGCAGTACTTC. This sequence joins TRBV12-3 or TRBV12-4 and TRBJ2-7; D unclear. The CDR3 length is 12 residues. The V end lost 5 bases, the J end lost 3 bases, and 8 bases lay between the germline ends.